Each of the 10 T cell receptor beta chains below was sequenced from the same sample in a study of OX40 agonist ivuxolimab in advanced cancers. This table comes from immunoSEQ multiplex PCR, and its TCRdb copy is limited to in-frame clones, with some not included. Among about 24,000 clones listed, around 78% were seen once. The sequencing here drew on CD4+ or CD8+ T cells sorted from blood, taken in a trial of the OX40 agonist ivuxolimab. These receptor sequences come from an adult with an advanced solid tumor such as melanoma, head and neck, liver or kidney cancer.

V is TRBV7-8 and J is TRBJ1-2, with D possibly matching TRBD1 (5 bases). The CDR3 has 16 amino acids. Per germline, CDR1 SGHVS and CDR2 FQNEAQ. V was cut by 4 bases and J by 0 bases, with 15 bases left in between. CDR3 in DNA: TGTGCCAGCAGCTCGATGGACACGGACCCTAACTATGGCTACACCTTC. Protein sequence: CASSSMDTDPNYGYTF.

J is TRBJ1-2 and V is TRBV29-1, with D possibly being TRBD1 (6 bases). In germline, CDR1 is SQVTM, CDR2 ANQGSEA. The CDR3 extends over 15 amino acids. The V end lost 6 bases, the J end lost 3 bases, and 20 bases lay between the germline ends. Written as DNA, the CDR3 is TGCAGCGTCCCCGGTCTGGGACACCCGCACTATGGCTACACCTTC. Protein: CSVPGLGHPHYGYTF.

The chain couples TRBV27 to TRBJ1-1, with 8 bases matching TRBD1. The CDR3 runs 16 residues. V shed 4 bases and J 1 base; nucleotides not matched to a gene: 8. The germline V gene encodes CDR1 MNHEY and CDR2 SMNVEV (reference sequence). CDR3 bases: TGTGCCAGCAGTTATAACCCAGGGGGCCGGAACACTGAAGCTTTCTTT. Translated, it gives CASSYNPGGRNTEAFF.

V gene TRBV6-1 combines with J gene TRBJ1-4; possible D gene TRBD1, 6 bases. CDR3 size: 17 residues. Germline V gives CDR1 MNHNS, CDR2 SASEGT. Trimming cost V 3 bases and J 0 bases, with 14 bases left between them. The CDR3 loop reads CASSDPTRGATNEKLFF. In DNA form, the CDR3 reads TGTGCCAGCAGTGATCCGACAAGGGGGGCAACTAATGAAAAACTGTTTTTT.

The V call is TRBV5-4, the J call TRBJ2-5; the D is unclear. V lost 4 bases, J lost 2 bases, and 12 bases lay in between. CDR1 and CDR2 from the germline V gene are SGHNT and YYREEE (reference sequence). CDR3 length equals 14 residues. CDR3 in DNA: TGTGCCAGCAGCCCGGACCTATTACAAGAGACCCAGTACTTC. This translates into CASSPDLLQETQYF.

CDR3 DNA sequence: TGTGCCAGCAGCCCACTAGTAGATGGCAATGAGCAGTTCTTC. This codes for CASSPLVDGNEQFF. The chain recombines TRBV9 with TRBJ2-1, with D perhaps TRBD2 (5 bases). The length of the CDR3 is 14 residues. The V end lost 4 bases, the J end lost 6 bases, and 14 bases lay between the germline ends. Germline assignment: CDR1 SGDLS and CDR2 YYNGEE.

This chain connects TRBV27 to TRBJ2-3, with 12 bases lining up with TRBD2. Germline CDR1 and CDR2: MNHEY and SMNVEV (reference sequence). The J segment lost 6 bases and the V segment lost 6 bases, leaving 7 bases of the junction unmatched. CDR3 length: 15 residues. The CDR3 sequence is CASSTTSGGGDTQYF. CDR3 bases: TGTGCCAGCAGCACGACTAGCGGGGGAGGGGATACGCAGTATTTT.

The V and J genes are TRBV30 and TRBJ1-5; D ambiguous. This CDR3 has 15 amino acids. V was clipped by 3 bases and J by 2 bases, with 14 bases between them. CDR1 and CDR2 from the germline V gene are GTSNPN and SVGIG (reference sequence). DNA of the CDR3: TGTGCCTGGAGGGTGGAGGGATCGGGCAATCAGCCCCAGCATTTT. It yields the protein CAWRVEGSGNQPQHF.

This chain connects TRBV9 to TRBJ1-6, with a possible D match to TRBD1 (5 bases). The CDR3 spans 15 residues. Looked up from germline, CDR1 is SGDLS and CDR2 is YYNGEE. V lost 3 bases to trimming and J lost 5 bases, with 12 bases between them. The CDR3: CASSERLGDNSPLHF. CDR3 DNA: TGTGCCAGCAGCGAAAGACTAGGGGATAATTCACCCCTCCACTTT.

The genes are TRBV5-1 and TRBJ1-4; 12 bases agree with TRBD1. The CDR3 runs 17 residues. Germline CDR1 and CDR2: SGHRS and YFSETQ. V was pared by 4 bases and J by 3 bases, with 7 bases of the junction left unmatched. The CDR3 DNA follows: TGCGCCAGCAGCGGGACAGGGGGCGCGATGTCTAATGAAAAACTGTTTTTT. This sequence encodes CASSGTGGAMSNEKLFF.